This T cell receptor beta chain was identified in a study of spatial heterogeneity in lung cancer. TCRdb re-called the 5' RACE reads through MiXCR, storing one row per CDR3 protein. Among tens of thousands of distinct CDR3 sequences, approximately 13% were seen once, and the ten largest hold 55% to 70%. The CDR3 consists of 15 residues. Trimming took off 4 bases at V and 1 base at J, with 13 bases between the two ends. Germline lookup yields CDR1 SGHRS and CDR2 YFSETQ. The time point: sample taken at primary tumor resection. Unsorted whole RNA samples from tumor, nontumor lung or frozen PBMC were sequenced. This clonotype occurred a few times.

The source was PBMCs, collected at surgery. The origin of this receptor is a male donor with early-stage non-small cell lung cancer. V and J are TRBV5-1 and TRBJ2-3, with unresolved D. This chain's CDR3 is CASSPWTEGTDTQYF. CDR3 nucleotides: TGCGCCAGCAGCCCTTGGACCGAGGGCACAGATACGCAGTATTTT.